This passage covers 27 T cell receptor beta chains from one sample sequenced in a study of brain T cells in children with intractable seizures. TCRdb's table, derived via immunoSEQ multiplex PCR, lists solely in-frame clones and lacks some. The table lists 55,000 to 80,000 clones, around 95% of them singletons. The sequencing used peripheral blood, collected at surgery. The receptors originated from a boy younger than two with focal cortical dysplasia and intractable seizures.

The V call is TRBV4-1, the J call TRBJ2-7; D uncertain. This CDR3 is 14 amino acids long. Trimming removed 0 bases at V and 5 bases at J, with 11 bases between. Germline assignment: CDR1 MGHRA and CDR2 YSYEKL. Here the CDR3 DNA reads TGCGCCAGCAGCCAAGATGGAATGTTCAACGAGCAGTACTTC. The encoded protein is CASSQDGMFNEQYF.

The chain uses TRBV5-1 and TRBJ1-6, with TRBD1 identical over 7 bases. The V and J ends lost 1 base and 5 bases, in that order; junction bases with no gene match: 3. Germline V gene sequence: CDR1 SGHRS, CDR2 YFSETQ. The CDR3 is 15 residues long. For the CDR3, the DNA is TGCGCCAGCAGCTTGACAGGGGCGAATAATTCACCCCTCCACTTT. Translated, it gives CASSLTGANNSPLHF.

The rearrangement uses TRBV7-9 and TRBJ1-2; no definite D call. Germline CDR1 SEHNR, CDR2 FQNEAQ (reference sequence). Trimming left V 1 base short and J 11 bases short, with 8 bases between. The CDR3 contains 11 residues. The CDR3 bases are TGTGCCAGCAGCTTAGGGCCCCCTTACACCTTC. This translates into CASSLGPPYTF. Combining the CDR3 with reference TRBV7-9 and TRBJ1-2 gives the whole variable domain DTGVSQNPRHKITKRGQNVTFRCDPISEHNRLYWYRQTLGQGPEFLTYFQNEAQLEKSRLLSDRFSAERPKGSFSTLEIQRTEQGDSAMYLCASSLGPPYTFGSGTRLTVV.

J is TRBJ2-2 and V is TRBV3-1 (or the pseudogene TRBV3-2); no reliable D call. Germline loops: CDR1 LGHDT, CDR2 YNNKEL (reference sequence). The V gene lost 0 bases and the J gene lost 5 bases, with 1 base spanning the gap. The CDR3 length is 12 residues. CDR3 sequence reads: CASSQETGELFF. The CDR3 DNA follows: TGTGCCAGCAGCCAAGAAACCGGGGAGCTGTTTTTT.

The chain combines TRBV2 with TRBJ2-1, with 8 bases that match TRBD2. V was pared by 10 bases and J by 4 bases, with 9 bases of the junction left unmatched. From germline, CDR1 is SNHLY and CDR2 FYNNEI. The CDR3 is made up of 14 amino acids. Here the CDR3 DNA reads TGTGCCACCGGAGGCGGGGGGAGGTACAATGAGCAGTTCTTC. Its translation is CATGGGGRYNEQFF.

The chain recombines TRBV27 with TRBJ1-5; D call uncertain. The CDR3 runs to 13 residues. Germline CDR1 MNHEY, CDR2 SMNVEV (reference sequence). V gave up 1 base and J gave up 4 bases, with 5 bases separating them. CDR3 coding DNA: TGTGCCAGCAGTTTATTGCGAAATCAGCCCCAGCATTTT. Amino acid sequence: CASSLLRNQPQHF.

The gene calls are TRBV7-9 and TRBJ2-7; D is undetermined. Trimming left V 4 bases short and J 6 bases short, with 13 bases between. In germline, CDR1 is SEHNR, CDR2 FQNEAQ (reference sequence). The CDR3 is made up of 13 amino acids. This CDR3 is CASSSRPGREQYF. CDR3 DNA: TGTGCCAGCAGCTCTCGGCCGGGCCGCGAGCAGTACTTC.

The chain combines TRBV2 with TRBJ2-5, with TRBD2 identical over 11 bases. This CDR3 comprises 16 residues. J gave up 2 bases and V 2 bases, and 4 bases lay outside the gene matches. Germline values: CDR1 SNHLY, CDR2 FYNNEI. Here the CDR3 reads CASSELAGGYQETQYF. The DNA for the CDR3 is TGTGCCAGCAGTGAACTAGCGGGGGGCTATCAAGAGACCCAGTACTTC.

The rearrangement joins TRBV6-2 or TRBV6-3 to TRBJ2-7, with TRBD2 matching 8 bases. The CDR3 is 16 residues long. Unmatched junction bases numbered 9, after V lost 3 bases and J lost 2 bases. Germline V gene lookup returns CDR1 MNHEY and CDR2 SVGEGT. The CDR3 is CASSYSGTRMPYEQYF. CDR3 nucleotides: TGTGCCAGCAGTTATTCCGGGACTAGGATGCCCTACGAGCAGTACTTC.

The chain uses TRBV5-1 and TRBJ2-7; maybe TRBD1 (7 bases). V lost 5 bases, J lost 1 base, and 22 bases lay in between. The length of the CDR3 is 17 residues. Germline V gene data show CDR1 as SGHRS and CDR2 as YFSETQ. This CDR3 is CASRSGRQTGRSYEQYF. The CDR3 DNA follows: TGCGCCAGCAGATCGGGTCGACAGACAGGGAGGTCCTACGAGCAGTACTTC. The full variable domain, with the rest looked up from reference TRBV5-1 and TRBJ2-7, is KAGVTQTPRYLIKTRGQQVTLSCSPISGHRSVSWYQQTPGQGLQFLFEYFSETQRNKGNFPGRFSGRQFSNSRSEMNVSTLELGDSALYLCASRSGRQTGRSYEQYFGPGTRLTVT.

V gene TRBV3-1 (or the pseudogene TRBV3-2) combines with J gene TRBJ2-5; 9 positions match TRBD1. The V gene's germline CDR1 is LGHDT and CDR2 YNNKEL (reference sequence). Trimming at V came to 6 bases and at J to 2 bases, leaving 13 bases not matched to a gene. The CDR3 length is 17 residues. As DNA, the CDR3 is TGTGCCAGCAGGCGTCCCCCGGGACAGGGTAGTCAAGAGACCCAGTACTTC. Translation gives CASRRPPGQGSQETQYF.

The rearrangement links TRBV10-3 to TRBJ2-2; 9 bases fit TRBD2. CDR3 length equals 15 residues. J lost 5 bases, V lost 4 bases, and 5 bases had no gene match. CDR1 is ENHRY and CDR2 is SYGVKD in the germline V gene. The CDR3 loop reads CAISGGSGGTGELFF. In DNA, the CDR3 is TGTGCCATCAGTGGTGGTAGCGGGGGTACCGGGGAGCTGTTTTTT.

The chain combines TRBV6-5 with TRBJ1-2, with unresolved D. This CDR3 is 14 amino acids long. V was clipped by 7 bases and J by 8 bases, with 20 bases between them. CDR1 is MNHEY, CDR2 SVGAGI, per germline. As DNA, the CDR3 is TGTGCCAGCACTTCGGAGGGTTCGATAAACGGCTACACCTTC. Protein: CASTSEGSINGYTF.

This chain connects TRBV11-1 to TRBJ1-3; D gene uncertain. From germline, CDR1 is SGHAT and CDR2 FQDESV (reference sequence). Trimming pared 8 bases from V and 4 bases from J, leaving 18 bases between. The CDR3 consists of 15 residues. The CDR3: CASGHQQSKGNTIYF. The CDR3 coding sequence is TGTGCCAGCGGCCACCAACAGTCAAAGGGAAACACCATATATTTT.

This clone was observed once. The gene calls are TRBV5-4 and TRBJ1-1; D is unresolved. Germline assignment: CDR1 SGHNT and CDR2 YYREEE (reference sequence). The CDR3 contains 15 residues. Trimming removed 0 bases from V and 4 bases from J, with 13 bases in between. CDR3 coding DNA: TGTGCCAGCAGCTTGGCCCTGGCAATGGGCACTGAAGCTTTCTTT. Residues: CASSLALAMGTEAFF.

The V call is TRBV10-3, the J call TRBJ2-4; D might be TRBD2 (5 bases). V was trimmed by 6 bases and J by 0 bases, leaving 6 bases between them. Per the germline V gene, CDR1 is ENHRY and CDR2 is SYGVKD. The CDR3 totals 13 residues. CDR3 residues: CAIREVAKNIQYF. The CDR3 nucleotides are TGTGCCATCAGGGAGGTAGCCAAAAACATTCAGTACTTC.

This chain links TRBV6-6 with TRBJ2-4; no clear D gene. Per the germline V gene, CDR1 is MNHNY and CDR2 is SVGAGI (reference sequence). The CDR3 runs to 15 residues. V gave up 5 bases and J gave up 0 bases, with 11 bases separating them. CDR3 protein: CASSPLTLAKNIQYF. As DNA, the CDR3 is TGTGCCAGCAGTCCTCTGACCCTAGCCAAAAACATTCAGTACTTC.

CDR3 protein: CSANSPGLQRSYNEQFF. In nucleotides, the CDR3 is TGCAGCGCCAACAGCCCGGGCCTGCAACGTTCCTACAATGAGCAGTTCTTC. V is TRBV29-1 and J is TRBJ2-1; D not certain. The V gene's germline CDR1 is SQVTM and CDR2 ANQGSEA. The CDR3 length is 17 residues. V was trimmed by 7 bases and J by 1 base, leaving 23 bases between them.

The J gene is TRBJ1-4, the V gene TRBV3-1 (or the pseudogene TRBV3-2); TRBD1 matches 8 bases. Losses at the gene ends were 2 bases for V and 11 bases for J; bases not matched to a gene: 10. CDR1 LGHDT and CDR2 YNNKEL come from the germline V gene (reference sequence). The CDR3 extends over 15 amino acids. This CDR3 is CASSQTTGAGEKLFF. DNA of the CDR3: TGTGCCAGCAGCCAAACGACAGGGGCGGGGGAGAAACTGTTTTTT.

The chain couples TRBV6-5 to TRBJ2-6, with 7 bases aligning to TRBD1. The length of the CDR3 is 15 residues. Trimming took 11 bases from V and 4 from J; bases not matched to a gene: 11. Germline lookup yields CDR1 MNHEY and CDR2 SVGAGI. DNA of the CDR3: TGTGCCGGACAGGTCTCCTTTTCCGGGGCCAACGTCCTGACTTTC. Its protein is CAGQVSFSGANVLTF.

V and J are TRBV7-8 and TRBJ1-1, with D uncertain. This CDR3 contains 13 residues. CDR1 SGHVS and CDR2 FQNEAQ come from the germline V gene. The germline V and J ends were trimmed by 1 base and 5 bases, with 8 bases remaining between them. The CDR3 loop is CASSLDEVTEAFF. The CDR3 nucleotides are TGTGCCAGCAGCTTAGATGAGGTAACTGAAGCTTTCTTT.

The sample holds a few counts of this clone. The V and J genes are TRBV7-2 and TRBJ2-3; 7 bases are a match to TRBD1. The CDR3 spans 15 residues. J gave up 2 bases and V 5 bases, and 7 bases lay outside the gene matches. Germline lookup yields CDR1 SGHTA and CDR2 FQGNSA. This chain's CDR3 is CASSGWTGITDTQYF. In DNA, the CDR3 is TGTGCCAGCAGCGGGTGGACAGGTATCACAGATACGCAGTATTTT. The full variable domain, in which reference TRBV7-2 and TRBJ2-3 provide the parts outside the CDR3, is GAGVSQSPSNKVTEKGKDVELRCDPISGHTALYWYRQSLGQGLEFLIYFQGNSAPDKSGLPSDRFSAERTGGSVSTLTIQRTQQEDSAVYLCASSGWTGITDTQYFGPGTRLTVL.

In DNA, the CDR3 is TGCGCCAGCAGCCTTTCCGGGATAGGGTACAATGAGCAGTTCTTC. Translated, it gives CASSLSGIGYNEQFF. The rearrangement links TRBV4-1 to TRBJ2-1; tentative D call: TRBD2 (5 bases). The ends were cut back, 4 bases at V and 4 bases at J, with 14 bases in the middle. Germline lookup yields CDR1 MGHRA and CDR2 YSYEKL. This CDR3 contains 15 residues.

The chain has TRBV7-9 and TRBJ2-1; D is undetermined. The CDR3 covers 14 residues. From germline, CDR1 is SEHNR and CDR2 FQNEAQ (reference sequence). V lost 4 bases to trimming and J lost 8 bases, with 15 bases between them. Written as DNA, the CDR3 is TGTGCCAGCAGCTGGCCGCTGTTAAAATATGAGCAGTTCTTC. Translated: CASSWPLLKYEQFF.

The chain carries TRBV2 and TRBJ2-7; 12 bases are shared with TRBD2. This CDR3 is 14 amino acids long. Germline V gives CDR1 SNHLY, CDR2 FYNNEI. Trimming cost V 6 bases and J 2 bases; bases outside gene matches: 2. The CDR3 DNA follows: TGTGCCAGCAGGCTAGCGGGAGGGCCCTACGAGCAGTACTTC. It yields the protein CASRLAGGPYEQYF.

The rearrangement joins TRBV5-1 to TRBJ1-2, with 8 bases lining up with TRBD1. CDR1 is SGHRS, CDR2 YFSETQ, per germline. CDR3 size: 15 residues. Trimming at V came to 1 base and at J to 8 bases, leaving 10 bases not matched to a gene. The CDR3 sequence: CASSLLLRQGAGYTF. The CDR3 region has the DNA TGCGCCAGCAGCTTGTTATTAAGGCAGGGGGCCGGCTACACCTTC.

The chain recombines TRBV27 with TRBJ1-5; weak D call: TRBD1 (5 bases). The CDR3 is 17 residues long. V lost 5 bases and J lost 6, with 23 bases in between. The germline CDR1 and CDR2 sequences are MNHEY and SMNVEV (reference sequence). The CDR3 nucleotides read TGTGCCAGCAGTCCCTCGGGGCTAACTGGGTATAGTCAGCCCCAGCATTTT. It is translated as CASSPSGLTGYSQPQHF.